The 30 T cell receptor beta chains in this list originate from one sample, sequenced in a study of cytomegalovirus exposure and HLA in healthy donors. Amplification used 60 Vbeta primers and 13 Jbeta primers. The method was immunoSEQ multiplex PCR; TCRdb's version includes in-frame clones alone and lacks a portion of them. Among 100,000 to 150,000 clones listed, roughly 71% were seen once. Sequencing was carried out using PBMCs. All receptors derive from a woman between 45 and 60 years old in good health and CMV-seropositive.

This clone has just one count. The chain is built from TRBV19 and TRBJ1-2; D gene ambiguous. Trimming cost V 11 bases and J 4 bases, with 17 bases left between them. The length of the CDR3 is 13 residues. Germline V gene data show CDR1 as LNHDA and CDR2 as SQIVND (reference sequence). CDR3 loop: CAGHEGSSYGYTF. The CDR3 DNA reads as TGTGCCGGTCATGAGGGCTCCTCCTATGGCTACACCTTC.

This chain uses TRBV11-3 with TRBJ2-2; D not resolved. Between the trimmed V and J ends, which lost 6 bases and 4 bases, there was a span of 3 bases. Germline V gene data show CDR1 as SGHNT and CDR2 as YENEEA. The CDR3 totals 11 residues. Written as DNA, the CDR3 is TGTGCCAGCAGGGCCACCGGGGAGCTGTTTTTT. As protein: CASRATGELFF.

This chain's CDR3 is CASRGGPGSYEQYF. CDR3 coding DNA: TGTGCCAGTAGGGGGGGTCCGGGGTCCTACGAGCAGTACTTC. J is TRBJ2-7 and V is TRBV19; tentative D call: TRBD2 (6 bases). Germline-derived CDR1 and CDR2 are LNHDA and SQIVND (reference sequence). There are 14 residues in the CDR3. Trimming pared 6 bases from V and 1 base from J, leaving 13 bases between.

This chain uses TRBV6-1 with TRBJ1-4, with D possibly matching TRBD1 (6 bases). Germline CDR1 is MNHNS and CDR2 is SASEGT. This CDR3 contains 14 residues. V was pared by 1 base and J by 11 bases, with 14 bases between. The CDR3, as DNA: TGTGCCAGCAGTGAAGTTTTGGGCACAGGGAAACTGTTTTTT. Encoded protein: CASSEVLGTGKLFF.

CDR3 nucleotides: TGTGCCAGCAGCCGAACAGGGGACGGGACCGGGGAGCTGTTTTTT. This translates into CASSRTGDGTGELFF. The chain couples TRBV7-9 to TRBJ2-2, with 7 bases fitting TRBD1. Germline lookup yields CDR1 SEHNR and CDR2 FQNEAQ (reference sequence). This CDR3 has 15 amino acids. Trimming removed 5 bases from V and 5 bases from J; junction bases left unmatched: 8.

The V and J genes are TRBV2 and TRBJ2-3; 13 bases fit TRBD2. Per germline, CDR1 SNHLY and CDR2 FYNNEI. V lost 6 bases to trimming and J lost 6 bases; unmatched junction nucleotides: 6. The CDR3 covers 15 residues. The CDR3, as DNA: TGTGCCAGCAGCGTACTAGCGGGGGGGACTGATACGCAGTATTTT. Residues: CASSVLAGGTDTQYF.

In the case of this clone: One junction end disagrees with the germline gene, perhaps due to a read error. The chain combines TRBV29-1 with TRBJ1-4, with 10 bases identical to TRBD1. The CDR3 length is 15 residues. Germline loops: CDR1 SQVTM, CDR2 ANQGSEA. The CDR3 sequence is CRVGVDRGLSEKLFF. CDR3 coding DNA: TGCCGCGTGGGAGTCGACAGGGGGCTCAGTGAAAAACTGTTTTTT.

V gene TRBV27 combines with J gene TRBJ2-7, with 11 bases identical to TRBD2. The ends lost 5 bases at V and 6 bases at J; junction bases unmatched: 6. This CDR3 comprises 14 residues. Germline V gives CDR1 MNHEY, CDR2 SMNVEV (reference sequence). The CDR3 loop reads CASSILAGGLEQYF. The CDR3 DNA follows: TGTGCCAGCAGTATCCTAGCGGGGGGCCTCGAGCAGTACTTC.

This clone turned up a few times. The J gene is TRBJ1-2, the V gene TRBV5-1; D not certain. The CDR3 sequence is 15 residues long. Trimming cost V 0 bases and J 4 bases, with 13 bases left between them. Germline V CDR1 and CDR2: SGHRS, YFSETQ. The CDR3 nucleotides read TGCGCCAGCAGCTTGGCCGGGGAGGGAGGCTATGGCTACACCTTC. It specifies CASSLAGEGGYGYTF.

CDR3 nucleotide sequence: TGTGCCAGAAAGTCCGACCAGGGGCGAAATACGCAGTATTTT. It codes for CARKSDQGRNTQYF. The V gene is TRBV30, the J gene TRBJ2-3, with a weak D call TRBD1 (6 bases). Germline V lookup: CDR1 GTSNPN, CDR2 SVGIG (reference sequence). The V end lost 8 bases, the J end lost 7 bases, and 22 bases lay between the germline ends. The CDR3 consists of 14 residues. Drawing the rest from reference TRBV30 and TRBJ2-3, the complete variable domain is SQTIHQWPATLVQPVGSPLSLECTVEGTSNPNLYWYRQAAGRGLQLLFYSVGIGQISSEVPQNLSASRPQDRQFILSSKKLLLSDSGFYLCARKSDQGRNTQYFGPGTRLTVL.

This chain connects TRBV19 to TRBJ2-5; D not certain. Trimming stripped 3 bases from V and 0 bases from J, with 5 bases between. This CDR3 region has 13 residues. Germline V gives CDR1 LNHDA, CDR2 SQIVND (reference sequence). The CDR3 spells CASSIRDQETQYF. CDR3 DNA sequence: TGTGCCAGTAGTATTCGGGACCAAGAGACCCAGTACTTC.

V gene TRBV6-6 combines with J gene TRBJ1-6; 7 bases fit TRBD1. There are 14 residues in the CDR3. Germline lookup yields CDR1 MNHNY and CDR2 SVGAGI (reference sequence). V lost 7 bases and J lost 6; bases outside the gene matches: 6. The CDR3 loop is CASTHGTVNSPLHF. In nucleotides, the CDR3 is TGTGCCAGCACCCACGGGACAGTTAATTCACCCCTCCACTTT.

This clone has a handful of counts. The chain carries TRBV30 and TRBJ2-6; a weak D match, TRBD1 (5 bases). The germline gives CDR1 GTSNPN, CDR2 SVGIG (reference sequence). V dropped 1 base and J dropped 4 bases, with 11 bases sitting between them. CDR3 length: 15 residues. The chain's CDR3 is CAWSARARGANVLTF. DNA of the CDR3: TGTGCCTGGAGTGCCAGGGCACGGGGGGCCAACGTCCTGACTTTC.

The CDR3 here is CASSLREGSYEQYF. In DNA, the CDR3 is TGCGCCAGCAGCTTGAGGGAGGGGAGCTACGAGCAGTACTTC. The V gene is TRBV4-1, the J gene TRBJ2-7; 7 bases agree with TRBD2. Germline CDR1 is MGHRA and CDR2 is YSYEKL. The trim removed 5 bases at V and 3 bases at J, leaving 7 bases unmatched. This CDR3 has 14 residues.

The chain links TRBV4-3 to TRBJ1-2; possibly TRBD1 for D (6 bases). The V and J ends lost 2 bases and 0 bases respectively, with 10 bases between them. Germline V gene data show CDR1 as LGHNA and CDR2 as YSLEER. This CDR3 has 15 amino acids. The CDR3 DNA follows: TGCGCCAGCAGCCAACCCGGACAGACTAACTATGGCTACACCTTC. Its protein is CASSQPGQTNYGYTF.

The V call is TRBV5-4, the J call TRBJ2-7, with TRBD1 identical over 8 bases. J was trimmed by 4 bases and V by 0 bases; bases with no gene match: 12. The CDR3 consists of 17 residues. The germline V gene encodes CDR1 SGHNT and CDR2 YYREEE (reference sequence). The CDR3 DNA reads TGTGCCAGCAGCTTGGGTCAGGGGGCGCACAATAGTTACGAGCAGTACTTC. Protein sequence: CASSLGQGAHNSYEQYF.

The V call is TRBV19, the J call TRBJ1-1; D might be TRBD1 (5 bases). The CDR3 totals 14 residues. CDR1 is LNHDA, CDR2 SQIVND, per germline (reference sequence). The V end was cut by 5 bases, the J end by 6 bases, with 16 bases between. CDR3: CASSGWGGRAEAFF. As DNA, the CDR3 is TGTGCCAGTAGTGGGTGGGGCGGAAGGGCTGAAGCTTTCTTT.

The CDR3 DNA reads TGTGCCAGCAGTGGGACAGTAAAGAACATTCAGTACTTC. Its protein product is CASSGTVKNIQYF. The gene calls are TRBV6-5 and TRBJ2-4, with 7 bases matching TRBD1. The CDR3 is 13 residues long. The germline gives CDR1 MNHEY, CDR2 SVGAGI. V shed 5 bases and J 7 bases; nucleotides not matched to a gene: 5.

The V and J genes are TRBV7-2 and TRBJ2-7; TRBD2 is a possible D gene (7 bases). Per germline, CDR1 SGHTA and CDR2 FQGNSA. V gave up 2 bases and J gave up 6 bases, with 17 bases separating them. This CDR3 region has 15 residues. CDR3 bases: TGTGCCAGCAGCTTATTAGGGGGGGCGCTGGGCGAGCAGTACTTC. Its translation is CASSLLGGALGEQYF.

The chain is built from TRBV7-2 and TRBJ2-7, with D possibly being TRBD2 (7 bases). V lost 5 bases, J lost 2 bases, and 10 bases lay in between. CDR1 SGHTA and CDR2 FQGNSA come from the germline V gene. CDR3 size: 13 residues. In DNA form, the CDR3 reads TGTGCCAGCAGCGGGGGGGCCACCTACGAGCAGTACTTC. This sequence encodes CASSGGATYEQYF.

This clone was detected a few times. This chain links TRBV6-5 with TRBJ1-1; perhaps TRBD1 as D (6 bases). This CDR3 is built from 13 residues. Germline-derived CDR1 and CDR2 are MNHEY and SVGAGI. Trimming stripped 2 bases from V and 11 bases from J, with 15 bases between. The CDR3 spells CASSYIRGREAFF. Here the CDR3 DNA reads TGTGCCAGCAGTTACATCAGGGGAAGAGAGGCTTTCTTT.

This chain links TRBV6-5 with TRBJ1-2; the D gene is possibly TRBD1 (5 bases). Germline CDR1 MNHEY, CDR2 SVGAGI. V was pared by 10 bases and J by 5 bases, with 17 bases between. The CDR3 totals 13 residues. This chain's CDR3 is CATSGLGGYGYTF. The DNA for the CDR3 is TGTGCCACCTCGGGGCTGGGGGGGTATGGCTACACCTTC.

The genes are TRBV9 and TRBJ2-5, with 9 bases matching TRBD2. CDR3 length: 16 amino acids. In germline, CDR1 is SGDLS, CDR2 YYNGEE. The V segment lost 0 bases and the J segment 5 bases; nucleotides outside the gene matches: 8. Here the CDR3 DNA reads TGTGCCAGCAGCGTAGGGGGCGGGGGGGCGCGTGAGACCCAGTACTTC. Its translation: CASSVGGGGARETQYF. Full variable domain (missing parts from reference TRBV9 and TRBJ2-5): DSGVTQTPKHLITATGQRVTLRCSPRSGDLSVYWYQQSLDQGLQFLIQYYNGEERAKGNILERFSAQQFPDLHSELNLSSLELGDSALYFCASSVGGGGARETQYFGPGTRLLVL.

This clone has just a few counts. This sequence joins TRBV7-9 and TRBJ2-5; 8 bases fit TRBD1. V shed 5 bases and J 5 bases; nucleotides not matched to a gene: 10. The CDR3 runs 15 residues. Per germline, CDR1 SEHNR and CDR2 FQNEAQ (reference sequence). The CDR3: CASSIRTGYLETQYF. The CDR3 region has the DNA TGTGCCAGCAGCATAAGGACAGGGTATTTGGAGACCCAGTACTTC.

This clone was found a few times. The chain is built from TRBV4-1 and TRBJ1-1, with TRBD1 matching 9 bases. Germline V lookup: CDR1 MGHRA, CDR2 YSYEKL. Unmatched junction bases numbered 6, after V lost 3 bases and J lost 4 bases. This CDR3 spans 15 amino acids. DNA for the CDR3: TGCGCCAGCAGCCAGGGGGGACAGGGAGCCACTGAAGCTTTCTTT. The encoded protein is CASSQGGQGATEAFF.

CDR3 nucleotide sequence: TGTGCCAGCTCACCACTTCAACAGGGGGCCTCTGAAGCTTTCTTT. As protein: CASSPLQQGASEAFF. The gene calls are TRBV18 and TRBJ1-1; 9 positions match TRBD1. This CDR3 contains 15 residues. V was clipped by 1 base and J by 6 bases; unmatched bases: 6. Per germline, CDR1 KGHSH and CDR2 LQKENI.

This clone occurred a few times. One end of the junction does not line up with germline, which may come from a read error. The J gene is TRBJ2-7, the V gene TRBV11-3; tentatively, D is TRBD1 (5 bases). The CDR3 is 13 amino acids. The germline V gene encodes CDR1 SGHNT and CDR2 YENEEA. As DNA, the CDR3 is TGCGCCAGCAGCCAACGAACAGGTCGCGAGCAGTACTTC. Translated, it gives CASSQRTGREQYF.

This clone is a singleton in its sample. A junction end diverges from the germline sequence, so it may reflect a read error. CDR3 bases: TGTGCCCGGAGGGGGCCGAGGACCGGGGAGCTGTTTTTT. This translates into CARRGPRTGELFF. The rearrangement joins TRBV30 to TRBJ2-2; D possibly corresponds to TRBD1 (7 bases). CDR3 length equals 13 residues. Germline V CDR1 and CDR2: GTSNPN, SVGIG (reference sequence).

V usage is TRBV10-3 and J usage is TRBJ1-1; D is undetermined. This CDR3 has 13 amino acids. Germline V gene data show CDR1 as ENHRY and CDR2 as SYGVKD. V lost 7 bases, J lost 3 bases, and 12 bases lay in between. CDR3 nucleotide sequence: TGTGCCATCACGCGGGCCAGCGACACTGAAGCTTTCTTT. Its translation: CAITRASDTEAFF.

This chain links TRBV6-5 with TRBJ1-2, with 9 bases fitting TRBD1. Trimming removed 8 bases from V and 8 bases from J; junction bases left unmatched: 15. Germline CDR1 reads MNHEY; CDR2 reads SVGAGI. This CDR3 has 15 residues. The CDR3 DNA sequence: TGTGCCAGCGGACTACCGGGACAGGGAGCTCGGGGCTACACCTTC. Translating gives CASGLPGQGARGYTF.